This T cell receptor beta chain was identified in a study of T cells and Merkel cell carcinoma outcomes. Produced via immunoSEQ multiplex PCR; TCRdb's table is partial and in-frame only. The data hold approximately 10,000 clones, with around 95% observed a single time. This CDR3 spans 15 amino acids. Germline CDR1 is MNHEY and CDR2 is SVGAGI. Trimming removed 7 bases from V and 5 bases from J, with 18 bases in between. The sequence derives from a human donor with Merkel cell carcinoma. The sample comprised tumor tissue from Merkel cell carcinoma. The chain carries TRBV6-5 and TRBJ2-1, with unresolved D. CDR3 DNA sequence: TGTGCCAGCACCCCCCGAGGTTTTACTGACAATGAGCAGTTCTTC. Protein: CASTPRGFTDNEQFF.